Below, 3 T cell receptor beta chains from the same sample are listed, as sequenced in a study of shared clonotypes between healthy human individuals. The protocol was immunoSEQ multiplex PCR, while the TCRdb copy is restricted to in-frame clones and leaves out a portion. The sample yields about 1.9 million clones, over 85% seen once. Only CD45RO-negative cells positively selected for CCR7 counted as naive CD8 cells, so terminally differentiated effector memory CD45RA+ cells were excluded. Sequencing was done on a sample of naive CD8+ T cells from PBMCs. The receptors were sampled from a man in his late teens or twenties in good health. Some clones in this sample may be carry-over from other donors' samples.

The V gene is TRBV7-2, the J gene TRBJ1-2, with no clear D. The CDR3 consists of 16 residues. Germline lookup yields CDR1 SGHTA and CDR2 FQGNSA. Trimming cost V 1 base and J 8 bases, with 20 bases left between them. The chain's CDR3 is CASSLGPKGLGDGYTF. CDR3 sequence (DNA): TGTGCCAGCAGCTTAGGCCCGAAAGGGTTAGGAGACGGCTACACCTTC.

This chain joins TRBV7-2 and TRBJ2-1; 11 bases are a match to TRBD1. The trim removed 3 bases at V and 5 bases at J, leaving 3 bases unmatched. Germline lookup yields CDR1 SGHTA and CDR2 FQGNSA. CDR3 length equals 15 residues. As DNA, the CDR3 is TGTGCCAGCAGCTTCGGACAGGGGGCTAACAATGAGCAGTTCTTC. Encoded protein: CASSFGQGANNEQFF.

The gene calls are TRBV7-9 and TRBJ1-2; D unclear. Germline V lookup: CDR1 SEHNR, CDR2 FQNEAQ (reference sequence). CDR3 length: 14 residues. Trimming took 5 bases from V and 2 from J, leaving 12 bases between them. CDR3 bases: TGTGCCAGCAGCCCCGTCGCCAGAAACTATGGCTACACCTTC. It specifies CASSPVARNYGYTF.